This record looks at one T cell receptor (beta chain) sequence and its context. Its antigen is unknown. Base qualities were left out, and no much larger clone turns up one base away. RNA was extracted with the RNeasy kit and about 0.5 to 1 ug was reverse transcribed using random hexamers. TCR beta CDR3 regions were amplified with the immunoSEQ multiplex PCR assay covering 54 Vbeta and 13 Jbeta segments. Bias from PCR amplification was corrected by using a synthetic template baseline for primer optimization and for computational correction. The study's own analysis went as follows. Reads were annotated to V, D and J genes per IMGT and analyzed with immunoSEQ Analyzer, keeping only productive sequences. Clonality was calculated as one minus the Shannon entropy normalized by log2 of the number of productive unique sequences. For each patient and control, public and private clones were evaluated within the 100 most prevalent clones. Clones were defined as Susac-specific if absent from the healthy and MS cohorts, from roughly 1,100 published viral clones and from other ImmuneACCESS disease sequences. The public reads were run again by TCRdb, first through fastp at Q25 and then through MiXCR, and only productive beta chains were kept. Identical CDR3 protein sequences are pooled into one entry, listed with their most common genes and DNA. The V and J calls here are based on TCRdb, not the publication. The sample table contains 90,000 to 150,000 distinct CDR3 sequences; only one count was recorded for approximately 91% of them. 0.13% to 0.15% of the sample belongs to the ten largest clones.

The data were obtained in a study of CD8 T cells in Susac syndrome (dated by TCRdb to the late 2010s). With respect to the entire study: Whether CD8+ T cell activation and differentiation in Susac syndrome was antigen driven was tested using repertoire sequencing. Here is what the overall study found, with its caveats: The study acknowledged that relatively few individuals were included in the TCR sequencing and HLA analysis.

The CDR3 runs 13 amino acids, cysteine and phenylalanine included. This entry keeps only the CDR3 DNA: 39 bases, framed from base 1. CDR1 is given as LGHDT and CDR2 as YNNKEL, both from the germline V gene (reference sequence). Deletion took 3 bases off V and 6 bases off J, with a span of 11 bases between the germline ends. Peripheral blood CD8+ and CD4+ T cells from healthy donors, Susac syndrome patients and multiple sclerosis patients were profiled by high-throughput TCR beta sequencing. The healthy donors served as controls matched for age and sex. Bulk CD8+ and CD4+ T cells were purified magnetically by negative isolation, whereas CD8+ TEMRA cells were enriched by FACS. Blood was collected in EDTA tubes and processed within 24 hours, with PBMCs isolated through density gradient centrifugation. PBMCs intended for TCR sequencing were frozen in liquid nitrogen and were later thawed in a 37 degrees C water bath. The sorted or isolated CD4+, CD8+ and CD8+ TEMRA cells had a purity of 90% or higher.

This chain is built from TRBV3-1 and TRBJ1-1, with the D gene not confidently named. The sequencing sample was made of CD4+ T cells from PBMCs. The sequence was collected from a human donor in good health. CDR3 reads: CASSHGFSAEAFF. At the DNA level, the sequence is TGTGCCAGCAGCCACGGGTTCTCAGCTGAAGCTTTCTTT.